A selection of T cell receptor beta chains follows, all from one sample in a study of OX40 agonist ivuxolimab in advanced cancers. Clones were read by immunoSEQ multiplex PCR, and TCRdb kept only the in-frame ones, dropping some. Seen here are some 120,000 clones, around 92% observed once, and the top ten hold more than 0.7%. This material consisted of CD4+ or CD8+ T cells sorted from blood, taken in a trial of the OX40 agonist ivuxolimab. These TCRs come from an adult with an advanced solid tumor such as melanoma, head and neck, liver or kidney cancer. CDR3s include the opening cysteine and the closing phenylalanine or tryptophan. The order of the fields is V gene, clone size, D gene, J gene, CDR3 DNA, CDR3 protein. D genes are given only for firm matches. A clone size is listed for some rows: how often the clone was seen (once, few, many), or a class if it is expanded.

V: TRBV20-1; size: .; D: .; J: TRBJ1-1; DNA: TGCAGTGGGGGCAGGAACACTGAAGCTTTCTTT; CDR3: CSGGRNTEAFF
V: TRBV2; size: .; D: .; J: TRBJ2-7; DNA: TGTGCCAGCAGTGAAGCGGGGTTGCCCTACGAGCAGTACTTC; CDR3: CASSEAGLPYEQYF
V: TRBV28; size: .; D: .; J: TRBJ1-2; DNA: TGTGCCAGCAGGGGGGGATATGGCTACACCTTC; CDR3: CASRGGYGYTF
V: TRBV4-2; size: .; D: TRBD1; J: TRBJ1-1; DNA: TGTGCCAGCAGCCAGACAGGGGGTCGGACTGAAGCTTTCTTT; CDR3: CASSQTGGRTEAFF
V: TRBV28; size: .; D: TRBD2; J: TRBJ2-1; DNA: TGTGCCAGCAGTGCGACTAGCGGGAACGTCGATGAGCAGTTCTTC; CDR3: CASSATSGNVDEQFF
V: TRBV4-1; size: .; D: TRBD2; J: TRBJ2-7; DNA: TGCGCCAGCAGCCCGAGACTAGCGGAATCTAACGAGCAGTACTTC; CDR3: CASSPRLAESNEQYF
V: TRBV10-1; size: .; D: TRBD2; J: TRBJ2-1; DNA: TGCGCCAGCAGTGAGTCGCGCGCTAGCGGTGTAAATGAGCAGTTCTTC; CDR3: CASSESRASGVNEQFF
V: TRBV4-3; size: once; D: .; J: TRBJ1-4; DNA: TGCGCCAGCAGCCCCTCCGCGAGGGGGAGTAATGAAAAACTGTTTTTT; CDR3: CASSPSARGSNEKLFF
V: TRBV13; size: few; D: .; J: TRBJ1-2; DNA: TGTGCCAGCAGCTTAGAGTATTCTAACTATGGCTACACCTTC; CDR3: CASSLEYSNYGYTF
V: TRBV6-1; size: .; D: .; J: TRBJ2-2; DNA: TGTGCCAGCAGTGAAACGGGGGTAGGCACCGGGGAGCTGTTTTTT; CDR3: CASSETGVGTGELFF